The rows below give T cell receptor beta chains drawn from one sample of a study of cytomegalovirus exposure and HLA in healthy donors. Repertoires were generated with immunoSEQ multiplex PCR, while TCRdb's copy carries only in-frame clones and drops some. This table holds approximately 50,000 clones, around three fifths found once. The sequenced material came from PBMCs. All receptors come from a human donor in good health. Each CDR3 is given with its conserved first and last residue. The D gene is left open where the match is weak. The size field is filled for only some rows; it gives once, few, many or a size class.

TRBV13	.	.	TRBJ1-1	TGTGCCAGCAGCCTACCGCCCGGCGGTAAGAACACTGAAGCTTTCTTT	CASSLPPGGKNTEAFF
TRBV5-1	once	TRBD1	TRBJ1-2	TGCGCCAGCAGCTTGGGGCCGGGACAGGTGCCCACCGCCGGTGGCTACACCTTC	CASSLGPGQVPTAGGYTF
TRBV9	.	.	TRBJ1-6	TGTGCCAGCAGCCTTTACAGGGATTCACCCCTCCACTTT	CASSLYRDSPLHF
TRBV12-5	.	.	TRBJ2-1	TGTGCTAGTGGTTTGGTAAATTACGGAACAGCCGATGAGCAGTTCTTC	CASGLVNYGTADEQFF
TRBV6-5	.	TRBD1	TRBJ2-7	TGTGCCAGCAGTGTACAGGGGGCTCGCGACGAGCAGTACTTC	CASSVQGARDEQYF
TRBV19	.	.	TRBJ2-5	TGTGCCAGTAGTATAGCGGTACAGTCACAAGAGACCCAGTACTTC	CASSIAVQSQETQYF
TRBV6-4	.	.	TRBJ2-2	TGTGCCAGCAGTGTACGGCAGGGAAACACCGGGGAGCTGTTTTTT	CASSVRQGNTGELFF
TRBV28	.	TRBD2	TRBJ2-1	TGTGCCAGCAGTCCGACTAGCGGGGGGCTTAATGAGCAGTTCTTC	CASSPTSGGLNEQFF
TRBV30	medium-sized	TRBD1	TRBJ2-5	TGTGCCTGGAGTGGGGACAGGAGCCAAGAGACCCAGTACTTC	CAWSGDRSQETQYF
TRBV10-3	.	TRBD1	TRBJ1-2	TGTGCCATCAGTGAGGGACAGGCAAATGGCTACACCTTC	CAISEGQANGYTF
TRBV4-1	.	.	TRBJ2-7	TGCGCCAGCAGCGCTGCGAGCTCCTACGAGCAGTACTTC	CASSAASSYEQYF
TRBV7-9	few	.	TRBJ1-1	TGTGCCAGCAACACCGGAGGGACGGCCGGGAGTGAAGCTTTCTTT	CASNTGGTAGSEAFF
TRBV7-3	few	.	TRBJ1-6	TGTGCCAGCAGCCCGACAGGTCCGGGATATAATTCACCCCTCCACTTT	CASSPTGPGYNSPLHF
TRBV9	.	TRBD2	TRBJ2-1	TGTGCCAGCAGCGTGACTAGCGGGGGGGTCGATGAGCAGTTCTTC	CASSVTSGGVDEQFF
TRBV7-2	.	TRBD1	TRBJ1-5	TGTGCCAGCAGCTTAGCGAGGGGGCAAGGTCAGCCCCAGCATTTT	CASSLARGQGQPQHF
TRBV9	.	.	TRBJ2-5	TGTGCCAGCAGCGTAGCTATAACAGGCAGTGGGGAAGAGACCCAGTACTTC	CASSVAITGSGEETQYF
TRBV2	.	TRBD1	TRBJ1-1	TGTGCCAGCAGGGGGACAGGGTATACTGAAGCTTTCTTT	CASRGTGYTEAFF
TRBV18	.	TRBD1	TRBJ2-3	TGTGCCAGCTCATCCCGGGACAGGGTTAGAGATACGCAGTATTTT	CASSSRDRVRDTQYF
TRBV6-1	few	.	TRBJ2-7	TGTGCCAGCAAGTCAGGGGGCGGGGGCTCCTACGAGCAGTACTTC	CASKSGGGGSYEQYF
TRBV7-3	.	TRBD1	TRBJ2-7	TGTGCCAGCAGCCTGAGAGGCGGACAGGATTTAAACTACGAGCAGTACTTC	CASSLRGGQDLNYEQYF
TRBV19	.	TRBD2	TRBJ2-5	TGTGCCAGTAAGGTGGGGGGGGAAGAGACCCAGTACTTC	CASKVGGEETQYF
TRBV6-5	.	TRBD1	TRBJ1-6	TGTGCCAGCAGGCGGGACAGTAATTCACCCCTCCACTTT	CASRRDSNSPLHF
TRBV5-8	.	.	TRBJ1-4	TGTGCCAGCAGCTTACAAGGACACGTTGCGACTAATGAAAAACTGTTTTTT	CASSLQGHVATNEKLFF
TRBV5-1	.	.	TRBJ2-1	TGCGCCAGCAGCGAGGACCTTGGGGGGGCCGGAAGGGAGTTCTTC	CASSEDLGGAGREFF
TRBV7-2	.	TRBD1	TRBJ2-7	TGTGCCAGCAGCCCACGGACAGGGCGATACGAGCAGTACTTC	CASSPRTGRYEQYF
TRBV6-1	.	TRBD1	TRBJ1-2	TGTGCCAGCAGTGTCGACCGGACAGGAGGCTATGGCTACACCTTC	CASSVDRTGGYGYTF
TRBV19	.	.	TRBJ1-2	TGTGCCAGTAGTATAGTTTTCACAGTCTATGGCTACACCTTC	CASSIVFTVYGYTF
TRBV6-1	few	.	TRBJ1-1	TGTGCCAGCACCGGCAGGGGTATGAACACTGAAGCTTTCTTT	CASTGRGMNTEAFF
TRBV7-9	.	.	TRBJ2-7	TGTGCCAGCAGCGGCCCCAGGGCGGGGGAGCAGTACTTC	CASSGPRAGEQYF
TRBV10-3	.	.	TRBJ2-7	TGTGCCATCAGTGTTTCGGGTGACTACGAGCAGTACTTC	CAISVSGDYEQYF
TRBV5-6	.	.	TRBJ2-7	TGTGCCAGCAGCTTGGGACAGACCGAAGGATGGGGCGAGCAGTACTTC	CASSLGQTEGWGEQYF
TRBV6-5	few	.	TRBJ1-2	TGTGCCAGCAGTTACGGGCGGGGCTGGACCCATGGCTACACCTTC	CASSYGRGWTHGYTF
TRBV29-1	.	.	TRBJ2-5	TGCAGCGTTGTAATCTTGGAGACCCAGTACTTC	CSVVILETQYF
TRBV27	few	TRBD1	TRBJ1-5	TGTGCCAGCAGTTTAGGACAGGGTAGGGATCAGCCCCAGCATTTT	CASSLGQGRDQPQHF